Listed here is a single TCR beta chain. Authors' methods: Reference gene primer amplification in the assay estimated nucleated cell counts. TCRdb keeps only in-frame clones here, not all; method: immunoSEQ multiplex PCR. D and trimming were read from the DNA, whereas the V and J calls and clone size are those reported in that table. The repertoire has about 170,000 clones, 87% of them found once; the top ten carry 3.7%. This sample stems from a study of blood T cell repertoires in COVID-19. Study at large: Researchers got acute and convalescent COVID-19 samples from the United States, Italy and Spain. PBMCs, B-cell-depleted T cells, or T cells were the source of the cDNA or gDNA that made up the material.

V dropped 1 base and J dropped 7; count of bases not matched to a gene: 4. The length of the CDR3 is 15 residues. The germline CDR1 and CDR2 sequences are SGHTA and FQGNSA. The clonotype was recovered from a man younger than 35 with active or convalescent COVID-19. V is TRBV7-2 and J is TRBJ2-1; 10 nucleotides align to TRBD2. The source material was peripheral blood. Here the CDR3 reads CASSLEAGGRNEQFF. CDR3 DNA sequence: TGTGCCAGCAGCTTAGAAGCGGGGGGGCGGAATGAGCAGTTCTTC.